This T cell receptor beta chain was retrieved from a study of identical twins. All donors were healthy Caucasians. Unique molecular identifiers were present on the cDNA, which also gained a universal primer site by template switching. MiXCR, run by TCRdb on the 5' RACE reads, gives a single entry per CDR3 protein. The table lists about 390,000 distinct CDR3 sequences, about 10% of them singletons. The V gene lost 5 bases and the J gene lost 0 bases, with 13 bases spanning the gap. The germline V gene has CDR1 SEHNR and CDR2 FQNEAQ (reference sequence). CDR3 size: 15 residues. Study-wide findings and caveats: Twin pairs had excess sharing that was weaker in beta out-of-frame sequences.

In this sample, this clonotype turned up many times. Its antigen is currently unknown. The source of this sequence is a woman aged 45-65 years in good health. The rearrangement joins TRBV7-9 to TRBJ2-5, with a possible D match to TRBD1 (5 bases). Sequencing was done on a sample of naive T cells sorted from blood. The CDR3 DNA sequence: TGTGCCAGCAGCCCTCAGGAAGGGGACCAAGAGACCCAGTACTTC. Its translation: CASSPQEGDQETQYF. Full variable domain (rest looked up from reference TRBV7-9 and TRBJ2-5): DTGVSQNPRHKITKRGQNVTFRCDPISEHNRLYWYRQTLGQGPEFLTYFQNEAQLEKSRLLSDRFSAERPKGSFSTLEIQRTEQGDSAMYLCASSPQEGDQETQYFGPGTRLLVL.